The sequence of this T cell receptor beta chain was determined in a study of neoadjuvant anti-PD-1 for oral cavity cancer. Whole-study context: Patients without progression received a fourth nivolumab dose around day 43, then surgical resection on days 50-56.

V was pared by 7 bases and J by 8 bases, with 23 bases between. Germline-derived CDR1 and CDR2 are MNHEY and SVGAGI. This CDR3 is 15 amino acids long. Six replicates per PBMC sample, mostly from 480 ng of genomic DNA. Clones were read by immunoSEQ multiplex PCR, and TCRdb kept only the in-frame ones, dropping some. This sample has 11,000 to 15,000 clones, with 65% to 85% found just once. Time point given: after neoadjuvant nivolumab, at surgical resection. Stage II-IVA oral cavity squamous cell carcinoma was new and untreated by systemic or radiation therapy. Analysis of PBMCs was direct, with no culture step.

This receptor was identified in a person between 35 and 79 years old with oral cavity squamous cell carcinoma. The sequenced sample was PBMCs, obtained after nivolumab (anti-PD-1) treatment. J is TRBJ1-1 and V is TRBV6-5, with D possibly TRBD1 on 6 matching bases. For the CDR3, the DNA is TGTGCCAGCATCACGGCGGGGGCGGGCCTGCCCGAAGCTTTCTTT. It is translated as CASITAGAGLPEAFF.